This T cell receptor beta chain stems from a study of blood T cell repertoires in COVID-19. The wider study: Samples came from the United States, Italy and Spain, spanning acute and convalescent COVID-19. In each case, the material was cDNA or gDNA derived from T cells, B-cell-depleted T cells, or PBMCs.

Original methodology: Reference gene primer amplification in the assay estimated nucleated cell counts. Using immunoSEQ multiplex PCR, the repertoire was profiled, and TCRdb retains in-frame clones only, with some absent. From that table come the V and J calls and clone size; the DNA was used to work out D and trimming. This sample has over 600,000 clones, with 80% to 90% found just once. The CDR3 sequence is 18 residues long. Trimming cost V 2 bases and J 5 bases; bases outside gene matches: 14. The germline CDR1 and CDR2 sequences are MNHEY and SMNVEV (reference sequence). This chain joins TRBV27 and TRBJ1-4; 7 bases agree with TRBD1. The sample was peripheral blood. This sequence originates from a woman aged 18 to 35 with acute or convalescent COVID-19. CDR3 DNA sequence: TGTGCCAGCAGTTTAAGCCGCAGATCGAAGGGGGCAAATGAAAAACTGTTTTTT. As protein: CASSLSRRSKGANEKLFF.